This TCR beta chain was obtained from a study of T cells in narcolepsy. The wider study: Healthy controls were enrolled alongside patients with narcolepsy type 1 or type 2.

General observations from the study: Autoreactive clone sequences were missing from some blood memory CD4+ repertoires. HCRT-specific and TRIB2-specific autoreactive clonotypes appeared among same-patient CSF and blood CD4+ clonotypes. Blood of same and different patients, but not healthy controls, reportedly held recurring autoreactive clonotypes.

Comment on this clone: Its antigen is unidentified.

This CDR3 spans 13 amino acids. Germline CDR1 reads LNHNV; CDR2 reads YYDKDF (reference sequence). Between the trimmed V and J ends, which lost 6 bases and 3 bases, there was a span of 11 bases. Some clones are missing from TCRdb's copy, which holds only in-frame ones; the method was immunoSEQ multiplex PCR. Of tens of thousands of clones listed, roughly 80% are singletons. The material sequenced was CD45RA- memory CD4+ T cells from PBMCs. This receptor was obtained from a human donor with narcolepsy. V usage is TRBV15 and J usage is TRBJ1-1; the D is unclear. CDR3 residues: CATSHTRHTEAFF. The CDR3, as DNA: TGTGCCACCAGTCATACCCGGCACACTGAAGCTTTCTTT. Full variable domain (outside the CDR3, taken from reference TRBV15 and TRBJ1-1): DAMVIQNPRYQVTQFGKPVTLSCSQTLNHNVMYWYQQKSSQAPKLLFHYYDKDFNNEADTPDNFQSRRPNTSFCFLDIRSPGLGDTAMYLCATSHTRHTEAFFGQGTRLTVV.